Below, one T cell receptor (beta chain) is given with its context. Its target is not known. These data belong to a study of shared clonotypes between healthy human individuals. Study-level findings and limits: It was observed that around 5% of naive CD4 clonotypes were shared across a handful of donors.

Per germline, CDR1 MDHEN and CDR2 SYDVKM. The CDR3 sequence is 13 residues long. With 6 bases removed from V and 7 bases from J, the gap between germline ends came to 14 bases. Every subset had its genomic DNA shared out evenly among several immunoSEQ plates. The protocol was immunoSEQ multiplex PCR, while the TCRdb copy is restricted to in-frame clones and leaves out a portion. The sample consists of 500,000 to 700,000 clones, around 96% of them appearing once. As defined, naive CD8 cells were CD45RO-negative and positively selected for CCR7, with terminally differentiated effector memory CD45RA+ cells excluded. Adults of Caucasian background living in Nashville, Tennessee made up all donors.

The source material was naive CD8+ T cells sorted from blood. The rearrangement joins TRBV28 to TRBJ2-3; D not resolved. The TCR was taken from a woman aged 25 to 39 in good health. The CDR3 loop reads CASSSGFRNTQYF. The CDR3 DNA sequence: TGTGCCAGCAGCTCCGGATTTAGGAATACGCAGTATTTT.